This TCR beta chain was identified in a study of neoadjuvant anti-PD-1 for oral cavity cancer. About the study: Most patients had three to four biweekly doses of 3 mg/kg nivolumab before resection. Non-progressing patients received a fourth nivolumab dose near day 43, then surgery on days 50-56.

A remark on this clone: What it binds is not known.

The CDR3 sequence is 13 residues long. Per the germline V gene, CDR1 is SNHLY and CDR2 is FYNNEI. V was clipped by 2 bases and J by 3 bases, with 8 bases between them. Some clones are missing from TCRdb's copy, which holds only in-frame ones; the method was immunoSEQ multiplex PCR. This sample has approximately 15,000 clones; 60% to 70% occur once, and the top ten carry approximately 2.4%. Study-wide results and limits: After neoadjuvant nivolumab, PBMC T cell clonality was significantly higher in non-responders than responders.

The source of this sequence is a person aged 35-79 years with oral cavity squamous cell carcinoma. The chain recombines TRBV2 with TRBJ2-7; D not resolved. The starting material was PBMCs, obtained before nivolumab (anti-PD-1) treatment. In DNA, the CDR3 is TGTGCCAGCAGTGAACCTGAGGTCTACGAGCAGTACTTC. This sequence encodes CASSEPEVYEQYF.